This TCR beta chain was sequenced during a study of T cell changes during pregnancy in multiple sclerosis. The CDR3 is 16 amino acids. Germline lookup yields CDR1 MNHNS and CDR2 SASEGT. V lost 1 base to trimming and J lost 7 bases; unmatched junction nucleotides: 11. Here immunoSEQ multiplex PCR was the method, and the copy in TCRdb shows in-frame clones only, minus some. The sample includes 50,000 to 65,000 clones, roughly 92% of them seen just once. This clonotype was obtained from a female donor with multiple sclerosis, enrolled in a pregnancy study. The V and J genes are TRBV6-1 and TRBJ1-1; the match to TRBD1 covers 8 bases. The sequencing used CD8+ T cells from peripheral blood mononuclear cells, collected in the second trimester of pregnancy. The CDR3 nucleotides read TGTGCCAGCAGTGAAGGGAGGGGTGGACAGGGAATTGAAGCTTTCTTT. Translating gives CASSEGRGGQGIEAFF.